This T cell receptor beta chain was profiled in a study of response to subunit inactivated influenza vaccine. Study observations and caveats: Authors proposed each seasonal influenza vaccination draws in few new T cells.

This clonotype was recorded many times. Its antigen is unidentified. TCRdb called the RT-PCR reads again in MiXCR, with one record for every CDR3 protein. Counted here are 550,000 to 600,000 distinct CDR3 sequences, about 11% occurring once; the ten biggest clones make up roughly a tenth. This TCR derives from a man aged 45-65 years who received an inactivated influenza vaccine. The material was PBMCs from blood, obtained on the day of vaccination.

This chain's CDR3 is CASSLARTNTEAFF. DNA for the CDR3: TGTGCCAGCAGTTTAGCGCGTACGAACACTGAAGCTTTCTTT. The chain carries TRBV12-3 or TRBV12-4 and TRBJ1-1; D gene unclear. The V gene lost 0 bases and the J gene lost 1 base, with 6 bases spanning the gap. The CDR3 spans 14 residues.